This entry concerns a single T cell receptor (beta chain). The sample is drawn from a study of OX40 agonist ivuxolimab in advanced cancers. The wider study: Ivuxolimab was administered intravenously to patients at 0.01 to 10 mg/kg every 2 weeks. Patients were around 83% male with ages roughly 20 to 80, mean around 58. Eligibility admitted prior anti-PD-1, anti-PD-L1 or anti-CTLA-4 therapy; 30% to 40% had some.

Produced via immunoSEQ multiplex PCR; TCRdb's table is partial and in-frame only. Seen here are some 100,000 clones, 70% to 90% observed once, and the top ten hold 1.5% to 2.5%. Germline CDR1 is SNHLY and CDR2 is FYNNEI. This CDR3 region has 13 residues. Trimming took off 4 bases at V and 11 bases at J, with 15 bases between the two ends. V gene TRBV2 combines with J gene TRBJ1-5; tentative D call: TRBD1 (5 bases). Sequencing was performed on CD4+ or CD8+ T cells sorted from blood, taken in a trial of the OX40 agonist ivuxolimab. The clonotype originates from an adult with an advanced solid tumor such as melanoma, head and neck, liver or kidney cancer. The CDR3 here is CASSAPAGGAQHF. For the CDR3, the DNA is TGTGCCAGCAGTGCCCCCGCGGGGGGAGCCCAGCATTTT.